These T cell receptor beta chains were read from a single sample in a study of T cell responses to AZD1222 COVID-19 vaccine. Some clones are missing from TCRdb's copy, which holds only in-frame ones; the method was immunoSEQ multiplex PCR. This repertoire shows more than 150,000 clones, almost 90% found once; its top ten account for approximately 0.5%. Specimen: peripheral blood, collected on day 0 of AZD1222 vaccination. These receptors all stem from an adult in good health. The CDR3 runs from the conserved cysteine through the conserved F or W. D genes are given only for firm matches.

D | length | J | V | CDR3
NA | 14 | TRBJ1-1 | TRBV6-1 | CASSEPGGDTEAFF
NA | 16 | TRBJ2-1 | TRBV19 | CASSRRHITPYNEQFF
NA | 14 | TRBJ2-7 | TRBV7-9 | CASSLGQALYEQYF
TRBD1 | 15 | TRBJ2-7 | TRBV27 | CASSSATGLSYEQYF
TRBD1 | 13 | TRBJ1-1 | TRBV30 | CAWERQGNTEAFF
TRBD1 | 15 | TRBJ2-5 | TRBV28 | CASSLGTGGRETQYF
NA | 19 | TRBJ2-5 | TRBV7-2 | CASSSDTLPPGEDGGTQYF
TRBD1 | 12 | TRBJ1-2 | TRBV29-1 | CSVSGGDYGYTF
TRBD1 | 18 | TRBJ2-6 | TRBV4-3 | CASSQETGGSSGANVLTF
TRBD1 | 12 | TRBJ2-7 | TRBV2 | CASSRDRVEQYF
NA | 17 | TRBJ1-2 | TRBV21-1 | CASSPNPDGATNYGYTF
NA | 15 | TRBJ1-2 | TRBV7-3 | CASSPTGDPFYGYTF
NA | 14 | TRBJ2-3 | TRBV24-1 | CATSGRGSTDTQYF
TRBD2 | 16 | TRBJ2-3 | TRBV7-2 | CASSLILAGGTDTQYF
NA | 13 | TRBJ2-1 | TRBV11-2 | CASSLTGYNEQFF
TRBD2 | 17 | TRBJ2-3 | TRBV7-3 | CASSLIPAGGGADTQYF
NA | 15 | TRBJ1-3 | TRBV6-1 | CASSFQPSSGNTIYF
TRBD1 | 16 | TRBJ1-6 | TRBV5-1 | CASSLGEGAGNSPLHF
NA | 14 | TRBJ2-5 | TRBV13 | CASSLEVSRETQYF
NA | 12 | TRBJ1-6 | TRBV21-1 | CASRTDNSPLHF
NA | 17 | TRBJ2-3 | TRBV13 | CASNLGGAYRRTDTQYF
TRBD2 | 15 | TRBJ2-5 | TRBV14 | CASSQGLAGAETQYF
NA | 14 | TRBJ1-2 | TRBV4-2 | CASSHPVPDYGYTF
TRBD1 | 15 | TRBJ2-7 | TRBV28 | CASSLWRTGSYEQYF
NA | 13 | TRBJ1-4 | TRBV10-2 | CASSARGIEKLFF
TRBD1 | 16 | TRBJ1-5 | TRBV19 | CASSAWLGQGSYPQHF
TRBD1 | 14 | TRBJ1-1 | TRBV28 | CASSRQGAGVEAFF
NA | 11 | TRBJ2-5 | TRBV6-1 | CASSEVETQYF
TRBD1 | 14 | TRBJ2-7 | TRBV9 | CASSARDRRSEQYF
NA | 16 | TRBJ2-3 | TRBV9 | CASSGKTPGWGNTQYF
NA | 12 | TRBJ2-3 | TRBV28 | CASRLRRDTQYF
NA | 19 | TRBJ2-7 | TRBV7-9 | CASSLVVRERDTISYEQYF
NA | 13 | TRBJ2-7 | TRBV11-2 | CASGQANGYEQYF
TRBD1 | 15 | TRBJ2-7 | TRBV7-8 | CASSLRGQGAFEQYF
NA | 14 | TRBJ2-4 | TRBV4-3 | CASSQATIGNIQYF
NA | 17 | TRBJ1-5 | TRBV2 | CASSEGQGMRFDQPQHF
NA | 12 | TRBJ2-3 | TRBV7-3 | CASGLSLDTQYF
TRBD1 | 13 | TRBJ1-2 | TRBV12-3/TRBV12-4 | CASSLDRGIGYTF
NA | 13 | TRBJ2-5 | TRBV10-1 | CASSQSGKETQYF
TRBD2 | 16 | TRBJ2-2 | TRBV9 | CASSVVAGRAGGELFF
NA | 14 | TRBJ2-5 | TRBV13 | CASSPLTIQETQYF
NA | 16 | TRBJ1-1 | TRBV18 | CASSPASRGPNTEAFF
TRBD2 | 14 | TRBJ2-1 | TRBV2 | CASSVSGGIDEQFF
TRBD1 | 17 | TRBJ2-2 | TRBV10-3 | CAIRDTGTGANTGELFF
NA | 14 | TRBJ2-5 | TRBV2 | CASSEDASQETQYF
TRBD2 | 15 | TRBJ2-1 | TRBV9 | CASSVEASGRPVQFF
TRBD1 | 15 | TRBJ1-2 | TRBV3-1/TRBV3-2 | CASSQELDRGEGYTF
TRBD2 | 13 | TRBJ2-7 | TRBV20-1 | CSASLAGFDEQYF
NA | 12 | TRBJ1-2 | TRBV7-9 | CASSLVRGVYTF
NA | 14 | TRBJ1-5 | TRBV13 | CASSLGAVRQPQHF